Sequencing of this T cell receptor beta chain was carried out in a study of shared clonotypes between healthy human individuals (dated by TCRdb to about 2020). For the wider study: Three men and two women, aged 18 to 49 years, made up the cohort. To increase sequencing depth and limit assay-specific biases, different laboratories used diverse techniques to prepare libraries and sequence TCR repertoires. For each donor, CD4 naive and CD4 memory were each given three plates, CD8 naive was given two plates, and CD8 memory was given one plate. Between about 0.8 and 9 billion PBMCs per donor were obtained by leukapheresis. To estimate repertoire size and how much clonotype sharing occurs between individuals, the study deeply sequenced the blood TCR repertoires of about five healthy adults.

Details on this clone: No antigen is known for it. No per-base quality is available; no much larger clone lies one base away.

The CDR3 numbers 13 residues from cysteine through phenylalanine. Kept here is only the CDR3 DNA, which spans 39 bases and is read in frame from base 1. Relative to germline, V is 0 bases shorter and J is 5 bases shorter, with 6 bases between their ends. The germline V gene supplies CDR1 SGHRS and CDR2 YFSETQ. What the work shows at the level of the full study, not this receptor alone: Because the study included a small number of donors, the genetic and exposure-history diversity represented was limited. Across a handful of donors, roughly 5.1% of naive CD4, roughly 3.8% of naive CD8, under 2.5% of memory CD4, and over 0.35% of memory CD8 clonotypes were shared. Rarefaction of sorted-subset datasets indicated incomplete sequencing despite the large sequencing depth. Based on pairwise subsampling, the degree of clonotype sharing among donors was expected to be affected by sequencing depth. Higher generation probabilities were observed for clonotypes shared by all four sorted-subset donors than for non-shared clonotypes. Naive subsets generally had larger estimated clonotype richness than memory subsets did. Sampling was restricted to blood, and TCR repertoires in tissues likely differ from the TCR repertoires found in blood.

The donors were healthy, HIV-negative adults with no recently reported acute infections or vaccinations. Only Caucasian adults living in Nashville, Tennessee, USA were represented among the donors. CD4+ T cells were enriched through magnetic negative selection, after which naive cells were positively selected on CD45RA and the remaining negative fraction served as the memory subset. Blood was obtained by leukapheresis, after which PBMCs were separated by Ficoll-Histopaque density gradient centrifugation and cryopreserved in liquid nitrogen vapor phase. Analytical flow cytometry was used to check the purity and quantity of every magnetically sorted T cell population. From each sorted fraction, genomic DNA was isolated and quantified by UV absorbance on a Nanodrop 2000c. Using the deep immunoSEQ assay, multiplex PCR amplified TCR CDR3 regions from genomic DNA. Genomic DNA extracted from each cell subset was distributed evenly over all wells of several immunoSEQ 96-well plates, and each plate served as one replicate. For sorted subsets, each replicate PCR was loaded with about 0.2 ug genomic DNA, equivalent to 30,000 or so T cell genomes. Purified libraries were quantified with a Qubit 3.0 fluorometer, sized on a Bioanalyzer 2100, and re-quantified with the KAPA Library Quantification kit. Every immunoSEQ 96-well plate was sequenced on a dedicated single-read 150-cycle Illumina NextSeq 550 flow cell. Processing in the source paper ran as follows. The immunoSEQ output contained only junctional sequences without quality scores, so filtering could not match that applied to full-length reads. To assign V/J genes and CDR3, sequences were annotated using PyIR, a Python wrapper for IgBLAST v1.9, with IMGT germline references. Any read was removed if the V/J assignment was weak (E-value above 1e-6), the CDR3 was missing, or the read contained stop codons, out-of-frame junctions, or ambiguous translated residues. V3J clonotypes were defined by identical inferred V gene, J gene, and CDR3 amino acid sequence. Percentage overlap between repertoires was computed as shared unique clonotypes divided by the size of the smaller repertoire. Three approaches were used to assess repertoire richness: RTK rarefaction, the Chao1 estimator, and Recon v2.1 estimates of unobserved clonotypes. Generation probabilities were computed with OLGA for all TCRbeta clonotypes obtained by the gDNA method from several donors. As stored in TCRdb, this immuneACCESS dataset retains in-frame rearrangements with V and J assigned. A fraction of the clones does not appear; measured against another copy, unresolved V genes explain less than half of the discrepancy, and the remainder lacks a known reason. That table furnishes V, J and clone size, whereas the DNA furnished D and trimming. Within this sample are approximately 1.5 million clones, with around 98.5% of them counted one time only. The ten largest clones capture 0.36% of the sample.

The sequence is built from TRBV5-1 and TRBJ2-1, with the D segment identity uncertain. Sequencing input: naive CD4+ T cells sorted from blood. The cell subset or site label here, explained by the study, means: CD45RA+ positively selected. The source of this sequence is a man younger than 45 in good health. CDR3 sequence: CASSLDPNNEQFF. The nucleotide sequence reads TGCGCCAGCAGCTTGGACCCGAACAATGAGCAGTTCTTC.